This T cell receptor beta chain was observed in a study of long-term antiretroviral therapy in people with HIV. On the study more broadly: When the earliest samples were collected, ART was typically delayed until CD4 counts fell.

General study results and limits: Diversity increased after ART yet remained lower than in transplant donor controls.

Every sample had roughly 0.95-11 million cryopreserved PBMC in it before DNA extraction. On this clone: Its antigen is still unknown.

Germline CDR1 MGHRA, CDR2 YSYEKL. The ends lost 4 bases at V and 3 bases at J; junction bases unmatched: 6. The CDR3 has 17 amino acids. Researchers ran immunoSEQ v3.0 at survey level. Assay: immunoSEQ multiplex PCR; the TCRdb copy retains only in-frame clones and omits some. The sample contains roughly 38,000 clones, 80% of which appear only once. The V call is TRBV4-1, the J call TRBJ2-1; 13 bases are shared with TRBD2. The sequence was obtained from a man between 25 and 39 years old with HIV. The sequencing used unsorted PBMCs, collected 3.4 years after starting antiretroviral therapy. The CDR3 loop reads CASSRQLAGGVYNEQFF. CDR3 DNA: TGCGCCAGCAGCCGCCAACTAGCGGGAGGGGTCTACAATGAGCAGTTCTTC.